The sequence of this T cell receptor (beta chain) was determined in a study of breast tumors, draining lymph nodes, adjacent tissues. The CDR3 sequence is 17 residues long. Germline CDR1 reads SNHLY; CDR2 reads FYNNEI. V dropped 3 bases and J dropped 4 bases, with 16 bases sitting between them. Axillary draining lymph nodes of breast cancer patients supplied the node samples. TCRdb reanalysed the multiplex PCR reads using MiXCR and keeps one entry per CDR3 protein. The data contain 150,000 to 200,000 distinct CDR3 sequences, around a third of them singletons. Findings and caveats of the study: Tumor repertoires ranked between lymph nodes and nontumor tissue in diversity, with V and J gene preferences. Data fit most tumor T cells coming from lymph node, expanding in tumor. Compared with basal-like, luminal-like tumors shared significantly more repertoire with nontumor tissue.

This clonotype has ten or more counts. The antigen remains unidentified. The receptor's source is a female donor with breast cancer. Some clones in this sample may be carry-over from other donors' samples. The rearrangement joins TRBV2 to TRBJ1-6; D remains ambiguous. Sequencing was done on a sample of axillary lymph node tissue. As DNA, the CDR3 is TGTGCCAGCAGTGACGGCAAAGGGTCGATTTATAATTCACCCCTCCACTTT. Its protein is CASSDGKGSIYNSPLHF.